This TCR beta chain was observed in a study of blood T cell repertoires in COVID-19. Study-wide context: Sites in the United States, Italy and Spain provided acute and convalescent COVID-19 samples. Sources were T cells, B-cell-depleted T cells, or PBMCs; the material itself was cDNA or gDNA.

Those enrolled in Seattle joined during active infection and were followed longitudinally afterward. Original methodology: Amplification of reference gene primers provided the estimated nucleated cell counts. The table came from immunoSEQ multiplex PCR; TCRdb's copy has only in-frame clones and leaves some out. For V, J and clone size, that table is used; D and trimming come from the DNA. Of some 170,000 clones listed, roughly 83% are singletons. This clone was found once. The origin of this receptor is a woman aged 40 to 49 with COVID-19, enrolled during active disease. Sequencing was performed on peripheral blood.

CDR3: CASSLPTGLGEKLFF. DNA of the CDR3: TGTGCCAGCAGCTTACCGACAGGACTCGGGGAAAAACTGTTTTTT. The chain combines TRBV7-9 with TRBJ1-4, with a possible D match to TRBD1 (6 bases). Germline CDR1 reads SEHNR; CDR2 reads FQNEAQ (reference sequence). This CDR3 has 15 residues. The V gene lost 2 bases and the J gene lost 8 bases, with 15 bases spanning the gap. The whole variable domain, remainder taken from reference TRBV7-9 and TRBJ1-4, is DTGVSQNPRHKITKRGQNVTFRCDPISEHNRLYWYRQTLGQGPEFLTYFQNEAQLEKSRLLSDRFSAERPKGSFSTLEIQRTEQGDSAMYLCASSLPTGLGEKLFFGSGTQLSVL.